This record looks at one T cell receptor beta chain sequence and its context. What it binds is not known. Averaging about 116 mL, one heparinised blood draw came from each individual donor. The authors sorted CD4+ naive, central memory, regulatory and stem cell-like memory cells via CD45RO/CCR7/CD25/CD127/CD95/CD27. This CDR3 has 16 amino acids. The data originate from a study of beta chain features in type 1 diabetes. Study observations and caveats: Equally in patients and controls, PCR might preferentially amplify shorter templates.

As every portion of the isolated RNA was reverse transcribed, the sequencing read expressed TCRB transcripts. Assay: immunoSEQ multiplex PCR; the TCRdb copy retains only in-frame clones and omits some. The sample lists about 620,000 clones; 15% were seen once. The sequenced sample consisted of naive CD4+ T cells from blood. The chain combines TRBV21-1 with TRBJ1-5; TRBD1 is taken as the D call from the table, unchecked against the DNA. TRBV21-1 constitutes a pseudogene. This clonotype was obtained from a man aged 18 to 30 in good health. CDR3 DNA sequence: TGTGCCAGCAGCAAAGCATGTGTCAGGCTTAATCAGCCCCAGCATTTT. It codes for CASSKACVRLNQPQHF.